This T cell receptor beta chain was sequenced for a study of PD-1 blockade in classical Hodgkin lymphoma (dated by TCRdb to about 2020). With respect to the entire study: Nivolumab dosing was 3 mg/kg intravenously every 2 weeks, continuing until either disease progression or unacceptable toxicity. The study used CyTOF and TCR beta sequencing to define a peripheral blood immune signature of response to PD-1 blockade in classical Hodgkin lymphoma. What the research found in general, with its limitations: By C4D1, a significant rise was seen in CD4+ TCR diversity but not in CD8+ TCR diversity (p=0.0027 vs p=0.16), and the rise was most apparent among complete responders (p=0.02). Baseline TCR diversity was reported to be lower in newly diagnosed patients than in healthy donors and to be lower still in relapsed/refractory patients. Only a single clinical trial cohort was studied, and what caused the repertoire differences, possibly disease activity or prior therapy, remained undefined. Baseline diversity similar to that of newly diagnosed patients was observed in trial patients achieving complete response, whereas significantly lower diversity was observed in partial responders and progressors. Lower diversity was observed in patients in whom nivolumab was started less than 1 year after ASCT, and these patients were excluded from later analyses so that confounding by immune reconstitution would be avoided.

The count of this clone is one. It lacks a known antigen. The sample holds no much larger clone one base away, and base qualities are not on file. The Qiagen DNeasy kit was used to extract genomic DNA from unsorted PBMCs and from the negatively selected CD4+ and CD8+ fractions. Using primers that anneal to V and J segments, immunoSEQ multiplex PCR amplified the TCR beta CDR3 regions. A synthetic immune receptor repertoire was used to minimize amplification bias, and any remaining bias was removed computationally after sequencing. In the original analysis: Repertoire diversity was quantified as the Shannon entropy index using custom Python scripts. The unsorted, CD4+ and CD8+ repertoires were each analyzed separately, with the exception of combined analyses, where CD4+ and CD8+ sequences were merged in silico. A clone was considered expanded if an increase in frequency of at least 2-fold after treatment relative to C1D1 was found, and a pseudocount of 0.5 was applied to clones undetected at baseline. Clones with 0 or 1 copy at C1D1 were defined as singleton clones, while clones with 2 or more copies were defined as non-singleton clones. By matching protein sequences in sorted samples from the same patient, clones expanded in unsorted samples were annotated as CD4+, CD8+ or unknown. Wilcoxon tests were applied to paired samples to test diversity changes from C1D1 to C4D1. TCRdb holds this immuneACCESS table with in-frame rearrangements only. Some clones are missing; in checked studies, unresolved V genes explain under half, and the rest has no known cause. Clone size and V and J calls were adopted from that table, with D and trimming inferred from the DNA. Here the sample has 15,000 to 25,000 clones; roughly nine tenths occur a single time. Of the sample, 4.5% to 6.5% falls within the top ten clones.

The time point label of this sample denotes: cycle 4 day 1 (C4D1), after less than 7 weeks of nivolumab. All trial patients had relapsed after autologous stem cell transplantation, with cohorts A, B and C differing in prior brentuximab vedotin exposure. Using a Miltenyi CD8+ T cell isolation kit, CD8+ T cells were purified from thawed PBMCs through magnetic negative selection. The trial cohort included 50 to 60 patients with relapsed/refractory classical Hodgkin lymphoma, and each patient had a best overall response of complete response, partial response or progressive disease. In the multi-cohort phase II CheckMate 205 trial, trial patients received single-agent nivolumab. Best overall response was determined by an independent review committee according to the 2007 International Working Group response criteria. Trial PBMCs were collected immediately before nivolumab initiation (C1D1) and during therapy at cycle 2 day 1 and cycle 4 day 1. After peripheral blood was drawn into 8 mL Vacutainer Cell Preparation Tubes, PBMCs were isolated by centrifugation and then cryopreserved. Purified CD4+ and CD8+ fractions were generated only in cases for which an additional PBMC sample was available. On LS columns in a quadroMACS separator, the magnetically labelled cells were depleted, and the flow-through was collected as the purified fraction.

This receptor was taken from a human donor with classical Hodgkin lymphoma. Material: CD8+ T cells from blood, obtained before the fourth cycle of nivolumab.

The CDR3: CASSLAQDSGTSTDTQYF. The nucleotides are TGTGCCAGCAGCTTAGCGCAGGATAGCGGGACTAGTACAGATACGCAGTATTTT. This chain is built from TRBV7-2 and TRBJ2-3, and TRBD2 aligns with 8 junction nucleotides. The germline V gene supplies CDR1 SGHTA and CDR2 FQGNSA. The CDR3, from cysteine to phenylalanine, totals 18 residues. Only the CDR3 region is kept as DNA, spanning 54 bases read in frame from base 1. Trimming takes 0 bases off V and 3 bases off J; junction bases not matched to a gene: 11. Reference TRBV7-2 and TRBJ2-3 genes cover what lies past the CDR3, so the full variable domain is GAGVSQSPSNKVTEKGKDVELRCDPISGHTALYWYRQSLGQGLEFLIYFQGNSAPDKSGLPSDRFSAERTGGSVSTLTIQRTQQEDSAVYLCASSLAQDSGTSTDTQYFGPGTRLTVL.